The present entry profiles one T cell receptor beta chain with its context. Its antigen is currently not known. Sequence at one end of the junction differs from germline and may be a read error. CDR1 and CDR2 are read off the germline V gene (reference sequence) as SSHAT and FNYEAQ. Including the terminal cysteine and phenylalanine, the CDR3 comprises 15 residues. The sequence is cut down to CDR3 DNA, 45 bases in frame from base 1. The data were obtained in a study of blood T cell repertoires in COVID-19 (dated by TCRdb to about 2020). Study-wide context: Collaborator samples came from the United States, Italy and Spain and covered acute and convalescent phases of COVID-19. The material from the prospective study consisted of cDNA or gDNA derived from T cells, B-cell-depleted T cells, or PBMCs. Deeply sampled blood TCRbeta repertoires from subjects exposed to, actively infected with, or recovered from COVID-19 were included in the dataset. The repertoires were released in a freely available public database intended as a resource for research on the immune response to SARS-CoV-2. Samples came from the ongoing ImmuneRACE study (first 160 participants) plus 1,254 subjects from 6 global collaborators. The sample metadata nearly always contained a de-identified subject ID, COVID-19 status, age in years and sex. HLA class I and class II types, where available, came from metadata supplied by the sample provider rather than from assay-based typing.

TCRbeta CDR3 regions were amplified from genomic DNA using the immunoSEQ Assay, a bias-controlled multiplex PCR. Per the original workflow: Nucleated cell counts per sample were estimated from amplification of reference gene primers within the assay. Sequence reads were collapsed and filtered to measure the absolute abundance of every unique TCRbeta CDR3 rearrangement. For each sample, productive Simpson clonality was calculated as the square root of Simpson's diversity index over productive rearrangements. TCRdb provides this immuneACCESS table in a form limited to in-frame rearrangements. Some clones are lacking; in checked studies, under half of them reflect an unresolved V gene, and why the rest are absent is not known. V, J and clone size are those of that table, while D and trimming were read from the DNA. The sample table lists more than 150,000 clones, about 83% of them with a count of one. The top ten hold approximately 13% of the sample.

What the authors observed across the whole study: Clinical and demographic metadata were provided uncurated, with the amount varying by source and participant.

Another Seattle source contributed samples from volunteer blood donors who had recovered from COVID-19. Whole blood was collected in K2EDTA tubes by collaborating institutions according to the institutions' own protocols. For TCRbeta analysis, collaborators shipped samples in one of three forms: frozen whole blood, isolated PBMCs, or DNA extracted from either of those sample types. This TCR came from a man aged 65 to 85 who had recovered from COVID-19. Rearrangement joined TRBV7-7 to TRBJ2-5, and TRBD2 matches 11 of the central bases. Material: peripheral blood. The DNA reads as follows: TGTGCTAGCAGCCTGGGACTAGCGGTCCAAGAGACCCAGTACTTC. Its amino acids are CASSLGLAVQETQYF.